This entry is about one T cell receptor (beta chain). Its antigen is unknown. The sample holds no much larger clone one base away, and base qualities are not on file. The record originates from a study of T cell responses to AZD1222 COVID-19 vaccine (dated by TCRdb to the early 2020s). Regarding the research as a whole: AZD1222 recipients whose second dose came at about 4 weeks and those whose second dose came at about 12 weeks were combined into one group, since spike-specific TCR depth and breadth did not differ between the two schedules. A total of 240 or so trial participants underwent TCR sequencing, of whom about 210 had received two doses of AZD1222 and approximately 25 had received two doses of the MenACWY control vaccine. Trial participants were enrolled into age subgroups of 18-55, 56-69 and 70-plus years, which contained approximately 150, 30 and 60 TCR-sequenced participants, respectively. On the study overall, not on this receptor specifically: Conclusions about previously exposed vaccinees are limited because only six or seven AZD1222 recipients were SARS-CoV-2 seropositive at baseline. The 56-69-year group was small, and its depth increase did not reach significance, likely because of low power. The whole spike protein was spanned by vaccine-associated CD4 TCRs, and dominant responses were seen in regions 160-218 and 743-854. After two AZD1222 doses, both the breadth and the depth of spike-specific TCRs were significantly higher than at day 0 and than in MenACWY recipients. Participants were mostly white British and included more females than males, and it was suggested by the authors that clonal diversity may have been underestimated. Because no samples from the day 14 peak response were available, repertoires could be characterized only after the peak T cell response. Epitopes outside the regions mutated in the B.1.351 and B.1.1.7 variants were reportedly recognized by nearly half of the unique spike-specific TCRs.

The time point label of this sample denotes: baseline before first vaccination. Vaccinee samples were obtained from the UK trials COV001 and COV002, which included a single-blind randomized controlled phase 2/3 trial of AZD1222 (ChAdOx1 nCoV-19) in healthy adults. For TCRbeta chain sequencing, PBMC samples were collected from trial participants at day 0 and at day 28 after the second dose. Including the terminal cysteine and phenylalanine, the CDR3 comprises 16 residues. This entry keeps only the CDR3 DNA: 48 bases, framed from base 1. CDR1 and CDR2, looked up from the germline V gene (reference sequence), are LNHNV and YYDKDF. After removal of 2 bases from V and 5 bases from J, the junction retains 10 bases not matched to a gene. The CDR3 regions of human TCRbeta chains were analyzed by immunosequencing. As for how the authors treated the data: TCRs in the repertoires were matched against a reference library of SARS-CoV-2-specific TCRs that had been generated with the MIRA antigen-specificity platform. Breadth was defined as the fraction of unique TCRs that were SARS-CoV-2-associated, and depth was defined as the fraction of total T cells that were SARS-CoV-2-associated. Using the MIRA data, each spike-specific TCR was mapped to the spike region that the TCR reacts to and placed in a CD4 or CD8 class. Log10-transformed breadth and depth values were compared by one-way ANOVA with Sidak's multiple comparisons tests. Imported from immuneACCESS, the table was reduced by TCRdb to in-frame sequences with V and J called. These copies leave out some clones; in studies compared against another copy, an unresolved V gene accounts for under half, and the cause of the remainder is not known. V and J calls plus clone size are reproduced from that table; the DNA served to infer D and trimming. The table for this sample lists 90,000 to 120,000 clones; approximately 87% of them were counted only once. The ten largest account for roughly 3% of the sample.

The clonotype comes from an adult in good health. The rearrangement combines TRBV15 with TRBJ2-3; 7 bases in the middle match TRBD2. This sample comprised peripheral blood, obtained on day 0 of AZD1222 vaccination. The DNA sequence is TGTGCCACCAGCAGACCGGCAGGGCTAGCGGTAGATACGCAGTATTTT. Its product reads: CATSRPAGLAVDTQYF.